These 5 T cell receptor beta chains were sequenced from one sample in a study of OX40 agonist ivuxolimab in advanced cancers. The method was immunoSEQ multiplex PCR; TCRdb's version includes in-frame clones alone and lacks a portion of them. This table holds about 79,000 clones, about 85% found once. The sample here was CD4+ or CD8+ T cells sorted from blood, taken in a trial of the OX40 agonist ivuxolimab. These receptors were taken from an adult with an advanced solid tumor such as melanoma, head and neck, liver or kidney cancer.

In nucleotides, the CDR3 is TGTGCCAGCAGCCCACAGACTAGCGGGATCACAGATACGCAGTATTTT. Translating gives CASSPQTSGITDTQYF. The chain links TRBV9 to TRBJ2-3; 11 bases line up with TRBD2. This CDR3 contains 16 residues. From germline, CDR1 is SGDLS and CDR2 YYNGEE. Trimming at V came to 4 bases and at J to 2 bases, leaving 6 bases not matched to a gene.

J is TRBJ1-1 and V is TRBV6-4; D is unresolved. Germline V gene sequence: CDR1 MRHNA, CDR2 SNTAGT. With 0 bases removed from V and 8 bases from J, the gap between germline ends came to 13 bases. The CDR3 length is 14 residues. Written as DNA, the CDR3 is TGTGCCAGCAGTGACTCAAAAACAACCCCCGAAGCTTTCTTT. This encodes CASSDSKTTPEAFF.

CDR3 nucleotide sequence: TGTGCCAGCAGCTTTTTAGCGGGACAACCCTACGAGCAGTACTTC. Protein product: CASSFLAGQPYEQYF. This sequence joins TRBV7-2 and TRBJ2-7; TRBD2 aligns across 8 bases. The CDR3 sequence is 15 residues long. V shed 3 bases, J shed 2 bases, and the junction held 6 bases outside the gene matches. Germline V CDR1 and CDR2: SGHTA, FQGNSA. Full variable domain (missing parts from reference TRBV7-2 and TRBJ2-7): GAGVSQSPSNKVTEKGKDVELRCDPISGHTALYWYRQSLGQGLEFLIYFQGNSAPDKSGLPSDRFSAERTGGSVSTLTIQRTQQEDSAVYLCASSFLAGQPYEQYFGPGTRLTVT.

This sequence joins TRBV4-1 and TRBJ2-1; 8 nucleotides align to TRBD1. Germline V gives CDR1 MGHRA, CDR2 YSYEKL. J gave up 5 bases and V 0 bases, and 12 bases lay outside the gene matches. The CDR3 is 18 residues long. The CDR3 protein is CASSQEQHRGYLDNEQFF. CDR3 coding DNA: TGCGCCAGCAGCCAAGAGCAGCACAGGGGGTACCTGGACAATGAGCAGTTCTTC.

The chain carries TRBV9 and TRBJ2-1, with 12 bases lining up with TRBD2. This CDR3 is built from 16 residues. Germline assignment: CDR1 SGDLS and CDR2 YYNGEE. The junction had 7 bases not matched to a gene; V was cut back by 1 base and J by 8 bases. The CDR3 region is CASSVTSGRIVDEQFF. CDR3 bases: TGTGCCAGCAGCGTAACTAGCGGGAGGATTGTCGATGAGCAGTTCTTC.